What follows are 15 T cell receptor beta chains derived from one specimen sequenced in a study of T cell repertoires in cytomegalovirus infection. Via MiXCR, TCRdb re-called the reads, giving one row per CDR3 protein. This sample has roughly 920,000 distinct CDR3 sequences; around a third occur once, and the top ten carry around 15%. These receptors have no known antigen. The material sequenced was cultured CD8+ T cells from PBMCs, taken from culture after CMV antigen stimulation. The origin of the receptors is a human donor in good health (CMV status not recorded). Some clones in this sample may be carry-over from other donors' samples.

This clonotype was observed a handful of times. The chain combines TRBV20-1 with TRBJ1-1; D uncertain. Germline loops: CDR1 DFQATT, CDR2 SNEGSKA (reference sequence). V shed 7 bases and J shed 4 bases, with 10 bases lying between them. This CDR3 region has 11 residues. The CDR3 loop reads CSEGRGTEAFF. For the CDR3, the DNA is TGCAGTGAAGGCCGTGGCACTGAAGCTTTCTTT.

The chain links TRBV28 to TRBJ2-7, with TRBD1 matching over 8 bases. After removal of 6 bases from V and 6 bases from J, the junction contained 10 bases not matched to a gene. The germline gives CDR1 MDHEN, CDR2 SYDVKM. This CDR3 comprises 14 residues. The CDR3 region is CASSGQGFTLEQYV. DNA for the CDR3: TGTGCCAGCAGCGGACAGGGATTCACTCTCGAGCAGTACGTC.

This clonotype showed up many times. CDR3 sequence: CASSTGTAINQPQHF. DNA of the CDR3: TGTGCCAGCAGCACGGGGACAGCTATTAATCAGCCCCAGCATTTT. The chain is built from TRBV5-8 and TRBJ1-5; 7 bases are shared with TRBD1. This CDR3 comprises 15 residues. From germline, CDR1 is SGHTS and CDR2 YDEGEE. J was trimmed by 4 bases and V by 4 bases; bases with no gene match: 8. The entire variable domain, with the rest obtained from reference TRBV5-8 and TRBJ1-5, is as follows: EAGVTQSPTHLIKTRGQQATLRCSPISGHTSVYWYQQALGLGLQFLLWYDEGEERNRGNFPPRFSGRQFPNYSSELNVNALELEDSALYLCASSTGTAINQPQHFGDGTRLSIL.

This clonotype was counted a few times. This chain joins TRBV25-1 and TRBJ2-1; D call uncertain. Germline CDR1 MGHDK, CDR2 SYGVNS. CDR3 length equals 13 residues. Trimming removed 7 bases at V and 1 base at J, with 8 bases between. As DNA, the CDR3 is TGTGCCAGCACCGTAGGATCCTACAATGAGCAGTTCTTC. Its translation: CASTVGSYNEQFF.

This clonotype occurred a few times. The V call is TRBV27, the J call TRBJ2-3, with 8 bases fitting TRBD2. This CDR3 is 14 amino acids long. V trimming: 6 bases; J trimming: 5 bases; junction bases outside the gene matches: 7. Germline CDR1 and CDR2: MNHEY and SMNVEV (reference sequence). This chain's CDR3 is CASSEAGDLDTQYF. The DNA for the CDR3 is TGTGCCAGCAGCGAAGCGGGGGACTTAGATACGCAGTATTTT.

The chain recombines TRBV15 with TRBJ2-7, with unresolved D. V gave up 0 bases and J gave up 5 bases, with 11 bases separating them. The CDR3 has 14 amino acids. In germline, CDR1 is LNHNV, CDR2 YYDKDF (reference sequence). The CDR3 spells CATSRDRGTHEQYV. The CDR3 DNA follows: TGTGCCACCAGCAGAGATCGAGGCACCCACGAGCAGTACGTC.

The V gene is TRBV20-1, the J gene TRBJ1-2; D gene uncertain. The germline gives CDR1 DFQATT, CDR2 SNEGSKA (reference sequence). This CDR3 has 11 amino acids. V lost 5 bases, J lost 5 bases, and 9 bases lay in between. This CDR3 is CSAEGGYGYTF. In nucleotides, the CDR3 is TGCAGTGCTGAGGGTGGTTATGGCTACACCTTC.

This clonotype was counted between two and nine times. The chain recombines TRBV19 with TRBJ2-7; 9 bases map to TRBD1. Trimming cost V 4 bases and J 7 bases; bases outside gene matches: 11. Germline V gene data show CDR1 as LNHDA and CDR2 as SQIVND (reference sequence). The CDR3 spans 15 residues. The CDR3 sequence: CASSTSPGQGREQYF. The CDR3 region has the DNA TGTGCCAGTAGTACGTCACCGGGACAGGGACGTGAGCAGTACTTC. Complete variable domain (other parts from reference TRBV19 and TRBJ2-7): DGGITQSPKYLFRKEGQNVTLSCEQNLNHDAMYWYRQDPGQGLRLIYYSQIVNDFQKGDIAEGYSVSREKKESFPLTVTSAQKNPTAFYLCASSTSPGQGREQYFGPGTRLTVT.

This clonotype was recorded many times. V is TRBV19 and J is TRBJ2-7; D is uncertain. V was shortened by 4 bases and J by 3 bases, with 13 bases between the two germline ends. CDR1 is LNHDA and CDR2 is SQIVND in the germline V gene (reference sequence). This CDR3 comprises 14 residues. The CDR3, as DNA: TGTGCCAGTAGTACTATGACAAACGACTACGAGCAGTACTTC. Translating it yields CASSTMTNDYEQYF.

CDR3 in DNA: TGCGCCAGCAGCTGGGAGGACGGAGCCAATGAGCAGTTCTTC. Translation: CASSWEDGANEQFF. The J gene is TRBJ2-1, the V gene TRBV5-1, with TRBD2 as a possible D gene (6 bases). CDR3 size: 14 residues. V lost 3 bases, J lost 6 bases, and 13 bases lay in between. Germline CDR1 SGHRS, CDR2 YFSETQ.

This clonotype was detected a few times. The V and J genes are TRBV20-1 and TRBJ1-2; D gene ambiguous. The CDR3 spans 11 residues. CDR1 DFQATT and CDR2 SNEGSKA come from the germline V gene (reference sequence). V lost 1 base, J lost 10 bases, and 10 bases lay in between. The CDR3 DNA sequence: TGCAGTGCTAGAGTTGTGGGATTCTACACCTTC. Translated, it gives CSARVVGFYTF.

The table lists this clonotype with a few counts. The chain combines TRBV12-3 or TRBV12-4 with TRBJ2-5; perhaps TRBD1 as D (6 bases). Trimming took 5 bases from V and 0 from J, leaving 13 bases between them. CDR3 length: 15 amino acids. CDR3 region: CASSKRTAYQETQYF. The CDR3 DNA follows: TGTGCCAGCAGTAAACGGACAGCGTACCAAGAGACCCAGTACTTC.

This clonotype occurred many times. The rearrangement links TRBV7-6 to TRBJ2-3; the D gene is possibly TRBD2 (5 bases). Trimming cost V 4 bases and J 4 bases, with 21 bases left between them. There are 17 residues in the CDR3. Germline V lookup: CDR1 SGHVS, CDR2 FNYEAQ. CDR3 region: CASSSLPGGHPADTQYF. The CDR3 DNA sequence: TGTGCCAGCAGCTCCCTGCCGGGCGGGCATCCCGCAGATACGCAGTATTTT.

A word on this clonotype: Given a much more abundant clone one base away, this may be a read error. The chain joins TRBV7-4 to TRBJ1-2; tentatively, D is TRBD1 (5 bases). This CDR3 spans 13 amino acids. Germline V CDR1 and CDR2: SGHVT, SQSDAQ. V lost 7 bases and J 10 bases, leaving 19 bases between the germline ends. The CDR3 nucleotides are TGTGCCAGCAACCGAGAGGCAGGGTTTGACTACACCTTC. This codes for CASNREAGFDYTF.

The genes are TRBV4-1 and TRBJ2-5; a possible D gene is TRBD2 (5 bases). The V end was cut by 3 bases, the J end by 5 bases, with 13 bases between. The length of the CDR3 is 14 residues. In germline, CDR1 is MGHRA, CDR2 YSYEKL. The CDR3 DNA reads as TGCGCCAGCAGCCAGGTCGGGGTCGGGGAGACCCAGTACTTC. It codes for CASSQVGVGETQYF.